This T cell receptor beta chain was captured in a study of T cells after yellow fever vaccination. CDR3 length equals 14 residues. V gave up 2 bases and J gave up 5 bases, with 10 bases separating them. The germline CDR1 and CDR2 sequences are SGHTA and FQGNSA. TCRdb processed the 5' RACE reads anew with MiXCR; each CDR3 protein has one entry. Here the sample spans some 250,000 distinct CDR3 sequences, 6.9% being singletons. This clonotype was recorded at least ten times. The rearrangement uses TRBV7-2 and TRBJ2-1; possible D gene TRBD2, 7 bases. The sample consisted of CD4+ T cells sorted from PBMCs, taken 15 days after the yellow fever booster vaccination. This clonotype originated in a young man who received the YFV17D yellow fever vaccine. The CDR3 here is CASSLKGGNNEQFF. CDR3 nucleotide sequence: TGTGCCAGCAGCTTAAAGGGGGGGAACAATGAGCAGTTCTTC.